Below, 13 T cell receptor beta chains from the same sample are listed, as sequenced in a study of blood T cell repertoires in COVID-19. Method: immunoSEQ multiplex PCR; TCRdb's copy keeps in-frame clones and lacks some. Here the sample spans roughly 130,000 clones, about 80% being singletons. The sample comprised peripheral blood. These TCRs come from a woman aged 50 to 65 with acute or convalescent COVID-19.

The rearrangement uses TRBV27 and TRBJ2-7, with 12 positions matching TRBD1. The CDR3 is 13 amino acids. Germline CDR1 MNHEY, CDR2 SMNVEV (reference sequence). The junction had 3 bases not matched to a gene; V was cut back by 6 bases and J by 6 bases. CDR3 region: CASRGTGGVEQYF. The CDR3 DNA reads as TGTGCCAGCAGAGGGACAGGGGGCGTCGAGCAGTACTTC.

The chain joins TRBV10-3 to TRBJ1-1; D may be TRBD1 (6 bases). Between the trimmed V and J ends, which lost 6 bases and 0 bases, there was a span of 11 bases. The CDR3 has 14 residues. Germline-derived CDR1 and CDR2 are ENHRY and SYGVKD. The CDR3 DNA reads as TGTGCCATCAGAACTGACAGGTTGAACACTGAAGCTTTCTTT. It is translated as CAIRTDRLNTEAFF.

This clone has just a few counts. The chain links TRBV24-1 to TRBJ1-4; 9 positions agree with TRBD1. Germline V lookup: CDR1 KGHDR, CDR2 SFDVKD. V trimming: 4 bases; J trimming: 5 bases; junction bases outside the gene matches: 4. This CDR3 is 15 amino acids long. The DNA of the CDR3 is TGTGCCACCAGTGAAGCCGGGACAGGGAATGAAAAACTGTTTTTT. Its translation is CATSEAGTGNEKLFF.

The chain uses TRBV19 and TRBJ1-1, with D possibly matching TRBD1 (6 bases). Trimming stripped 4 bases from V and 2 bases from J, with 20 bases between. The CDR3 sequence is 17 residues long. The germline CDR1 and CDR2 sequences are LNHDA and SQIVND (reference sequence). CDR3 sequence reads: CASSTSLGASLNTEAFF. DNA for the CDR3: TGTGCCAGTAGTACCTCATTGGGGGCGTCCCTTAACACTGAAGCTTTCTTT.

This chain links TRBV5-1 with TRBJ1-1; D not resolved. Germline V lookup: CDR1 SGHRS, CDR2 YFSETQ. The length of the CDR3 is 17 residues. The V end was cut by 5 bases, the J end by 6 bases, with 26 bases between. The CDR3 DNA reads TGCGCCAGCAGTCCATTACCCCAAGACGGCCGGGGATCTGAAGCTTTCTTT. It yields the protein CASSPLPQDGRGSEAFF.

V is TRBV5-1 and J is TRBJ1-4, with 7 bases fitting TRBD1. The junction had 2 bases not matched to a gene; V was cut back by 2 bases and J by 7 bases. The germline V gene encodes CDR1 SGHRS and CDR2 YFSETQ. CDR3 length: 13 residues. The CDR3 DNA reads TGCGCCAGCAGCTTAGACAGGGCTGAAAAACTGTTTTTT. Protein: CASSLDRAEKLFF.

This clone appeared once. This chain links TRBV9 with TRBJ1-5, with D tentatively TRBD1 (5 bases). The ends were cut back, 3 bases at V and 4 bases at J, with 8 bases in the middle. This CDR3 spans 13 amino acids. CDR1 SGDLS and CDR2 YYNGEE come from the germline V gene. The CDR3 is CASSAGGNQPQHF. For the CDR3, the DNA is TGTGCCAGCAGCGCCGGGGGTAATCAGCCCCAGCATTTT.

The rearrangement joins TRBV12-3 or TRBV12-4 to TRBJ2-7; TRBD2 might be the D (5 bases). V was clipped by 5 bases and J by 2 bases, with 10 bases between them. The CDR3 has 13 residues. CDR3: CASSKLVPYEQYF. CDR3 coding DNA: TGTGCCAGCAGTAAACTAGTTCCCTACGAGCAGTACTTC.

This rearrangement joins TRBV19 to TRBJ2-1; maybe TRBD2 (5 bases). V was cut by 5 bases and J by 6 bases, with 14 bases left in between. This CDR3 is built from 14 residues. In germline, CDR1 is LNHDA, CDR2 SQIVND (reference sequence). CDR3 region: CASSVGVPPNEQFF. In DNA, the CDR3 is TGTGCCAGTAGTGTCGGGGTTCCTCCCAATGAGCAGTTCTTC.

V and J are TRBV7-9 and TRBJ2-1; 8 positions match TRBD1. Germline trimming cut 5 bases from V and 8 bases from J; bases unmatched to any gene: 8. The CDR3 contains 14 residues. Germline V gene data show CDR1 as SEHNR and CDR2 as FQNEAQ (reference sequence). The CDR3, as DNA: TGTGCCAGCAGCCCCGGACAGGGTAGCTATGAGCAGTTCTTC. This gives the protein CASSPGQGSYEQFF.

The chain combines TRBV19 with TRBJ1-6; D gene unclear. The ends were cut back, 2 bases at V and 0 bases at J, with 8 bases in the middle. This CDR3 spans 16 amino acids. The germline V gene has CDR1 LNHDA and CDR2 SQIVND (reference sequence). The CDR3 sequence is CASSITVSSYNSPLHF. DNA of the CDR3: TGTGCCAGTAGTATAACGGTGAGCTCCTATAATTCACCCCTCCACTTT. The complete variable domain, with remaining parts taken from reference TRBV19 and TRBJ1-6, reads DGGITQSPKYLFRKEGQNVTLSCEQNLNHDAMYWYRQDPGQGLRLIYYSQIVNDFQKGDIAEGYSVSREKKESFPLTVTSAQKNPTAFYLCASSITVSSYNSPLHFGNGTRLTVT.

The rearrangement uses TRBV5-4 and TRBJ2-6, with D maybe TRBD2 (6 bases). V was clipped by 0 bases and J by 2 bases, with 18 bases between them. The CDR3 length is 19 residues. The germline V gene has CDR1 SGHNT and CDR2 YYREEE (reference sequence). CDR3 protein: CASSLAGGTSGTGANVLTF. CDR3 coding DNA: TGTGCCAGCAGCTTGGCCGGCGGGACCTCCGGTACTGGGGCCAACGTCCTGACTTTC. Supplemented by reference TRBV5-4 and TRBJ2-6, the full variable domain reads ETGVTQSPTHLIKTRGQQVTLRCSSQSGHNTVSWYQQALGQGPQFIFQYYREEENGRGNFPPRFSGLQFPNYSSELNVNALELDDSALYLCASSLAGGTSGTGANVLTFGAGSRLTVL.

This chain links TRBV6-5 with TRBJ2-5; possibly TRBD1 for D (6 bases). The germline V gene encodes CDR1 MNHEY and CDR2 SVGAGI. The CDR3 totals 12 residues. V was trimmed by 8 bases and J by 5 bases, leaving 12 bases between them. CDR3 in amino acids: CASQGSWETQYF. In DNA form, the CDR3 reads TGTGCCAGCCAGGGGAGTTGGGAGACCCAGTACTTC.